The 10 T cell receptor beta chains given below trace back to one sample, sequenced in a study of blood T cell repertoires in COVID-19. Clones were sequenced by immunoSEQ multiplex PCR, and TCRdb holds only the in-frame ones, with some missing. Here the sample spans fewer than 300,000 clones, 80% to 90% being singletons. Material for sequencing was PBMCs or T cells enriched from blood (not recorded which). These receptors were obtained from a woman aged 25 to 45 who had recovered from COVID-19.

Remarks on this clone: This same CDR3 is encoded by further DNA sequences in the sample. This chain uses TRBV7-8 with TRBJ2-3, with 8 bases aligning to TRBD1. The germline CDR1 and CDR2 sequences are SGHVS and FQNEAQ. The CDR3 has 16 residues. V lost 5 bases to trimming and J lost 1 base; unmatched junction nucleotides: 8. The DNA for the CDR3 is TGTGCCAGCAGCCCCCAGGGGGCGCGGGGCACAGATACGCAGTATTTT. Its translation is CASSPQGARGTDTQYF.

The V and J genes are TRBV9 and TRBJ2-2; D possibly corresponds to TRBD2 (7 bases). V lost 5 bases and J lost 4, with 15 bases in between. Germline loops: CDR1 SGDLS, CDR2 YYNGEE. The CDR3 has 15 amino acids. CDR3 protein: CASSKQGGSTGELFF. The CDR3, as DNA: TGTGCCAGCAGTAAACAGGGAGGGAGCACCGGGGAGCTGTTTTTT.

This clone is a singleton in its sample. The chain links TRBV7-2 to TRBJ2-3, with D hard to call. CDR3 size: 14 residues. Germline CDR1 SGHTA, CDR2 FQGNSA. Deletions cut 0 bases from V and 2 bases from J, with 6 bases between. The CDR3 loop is CASSLAVYTDTQYF. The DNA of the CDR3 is TGTGCCAGCAGCTTAGCCGTCTACACAGATACGCAGTATTTT.

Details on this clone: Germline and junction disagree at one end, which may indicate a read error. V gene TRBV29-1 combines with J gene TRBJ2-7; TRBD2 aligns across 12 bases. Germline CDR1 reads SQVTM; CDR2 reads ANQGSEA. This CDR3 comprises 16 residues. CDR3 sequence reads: CSVEETSGSIMGEQYF. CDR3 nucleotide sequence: TGCAGCGTAGAAGAGACTAGCGGGAGTATTATGGGGGAGCAGTACTTC.

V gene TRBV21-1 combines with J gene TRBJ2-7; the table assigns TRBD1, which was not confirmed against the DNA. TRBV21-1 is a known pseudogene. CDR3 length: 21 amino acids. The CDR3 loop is CASSFRRQRSESRRIFYEQYF. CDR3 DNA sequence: TGTGCCAGCAGCTTTCGACGACAGCGATCGGAGAGCCGCAGGATATTCTACGAGCAGTACTTC.

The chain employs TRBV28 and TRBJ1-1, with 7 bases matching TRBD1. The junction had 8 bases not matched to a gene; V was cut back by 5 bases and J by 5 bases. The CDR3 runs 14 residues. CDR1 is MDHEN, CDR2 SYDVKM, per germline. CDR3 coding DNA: TGTGCCAGCAGTCTCCCGACAGGGATGACTGAAGCTTTCTTT. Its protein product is CASSLPTGMTEAFF.

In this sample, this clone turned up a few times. Here the CDR3 DNA reads TGCGCCAGCAGCAGTAGGGGACAGGAGAACACTGAAGCTTTCTTT. This codes for CASSSRGQENTEAFF. J is TRBJ1-1 and V is TRBV5-1, with 8 bases identical to TRBD1. The CDR3 sequence is 15 residues long. Trimming removed 4 bases from V and 1 base from J; junction bases left unmatched: 6. The germline V gene encodes CDR1 SGHRS and CDR2 YFSETQ.

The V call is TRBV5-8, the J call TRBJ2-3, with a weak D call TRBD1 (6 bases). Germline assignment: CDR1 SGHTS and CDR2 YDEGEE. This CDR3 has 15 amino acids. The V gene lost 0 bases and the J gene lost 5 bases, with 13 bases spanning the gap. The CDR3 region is CASSLDRDGLDTQYF. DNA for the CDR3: TGTGCCAGCAGCTTGGACAGGGACGGATTAGATACGCAGTATTTT. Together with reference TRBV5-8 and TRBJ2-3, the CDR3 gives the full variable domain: EAGVTQSPTHLIKTRGQQATLRCSPISGHTSVYWYQQALGLGLQFLLWYDEGEERNRGNFPPRFSGRQFPNYSSELNVNALELEDSALYLCASSLDRDGLDTQYFGPGTRLTVL.

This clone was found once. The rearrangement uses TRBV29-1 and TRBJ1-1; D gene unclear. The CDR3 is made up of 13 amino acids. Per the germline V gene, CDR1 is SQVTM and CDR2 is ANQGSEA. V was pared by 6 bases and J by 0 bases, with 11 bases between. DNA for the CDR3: TGCAGCGTACAGACCGAAATGAACACTGAAGCTTTCTTT. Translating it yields CSVQTEMNTEAFF. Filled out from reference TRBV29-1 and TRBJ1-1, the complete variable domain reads SAVISQKPSRDICQRGTSLTIQCQVDSQVTMMFWYRQQPGQSLTLIATANQGSEATYESGFVIDKFPISRPNLTFSTLTVSNMSPEDSSIYLCSVQTEMNTEAFFGQGTRLTVV.

DNA of the CDR3: TGTGCCAGCAGTGGACAGGCAAGCTCTGGGGCCAACGTCCTGACTTTC. Translated: CASSGQASSGANVLTF. The gene calls are TRBV6-4 and TRBJ2-6, with D tentatively TRBD1 (6 bases). Trimming removed 4 bases at V and 0 bases at J, with 10 bases between. CDR1 MRHNA and CDR2 SNTAGT come from the germline V gene. The CDR3 is 16 residues long.